This T cell receptor (beta chain) was obtained from a study of CD8+CD57+ T cells in acquired aplastic anemia. Turning to this clonotype: Its antigen remains unknown.

The CDR3 is 15 amino acids. Deletions cut 3 bases from V and 4 bases from J, with 13 bases between. Germline values: CDR1 SGHTA, CDR2 FQGTGA. The patients chosen for sequencing had shown expansion of CD8+CD57+ cells (detected by flow cytometry). The template used for profiling TCR beta VDJ and CDR3 was genomic DNA. TCRdb reanalysed the reads using MiXCR and keeps one entry per CDR3 protein. Here the sample spans under 350,000 distinct CDR3 sequences, under 65% being singletons. Study observations and caveats: Patients and controls were found to share 25 to 30 CD8+ CDR3 sequences. In CD8+ cells, Simpson's diversity showed no significant difference between patients and controls.

V usage is TRBV7-3 and J usage is TRBJ1-5; tentative D call: TRBD1 (6 bases). The receptor was derived from a human donor with aplastic anemia. Material for sequencing was sorted CD4+, CD8+, or CD8+CD57+ T cells (not recorded which) from PBMCs. The CDR3 coding sequence is TGTGCCAGCAGCTTGGGACATGTCGGAAATCAGCCCCAGCATTTT. It specifies CASSLGHVGNQPQHF.